The next 8 T cell receptor beta chains were all read from a single sample in a study of T cell responses to AZD1222 COVID-19 vaccine. The repertoire was sequenced with immunoSEQ multiplex PCR; TCRdb's copy has only in-frame clones and lacks some. The sample has 150,000 or so clones, roughly nine tenths seen once; the top ten hold about 1.3%. The sequencing used peripheral blood, collected on day 0 of AZD1222 vaccination. These receptor sequences come from an adult in good health.

V and J are TRBV18 and TRBJ1-6; D might be TRBD1 (6 bases). The CDR3 length is 15 residues. With 6 bases removed from V and 9 bases from J, the gap between germline ends came to 18 bases. Germline V lookup: CDR1 KGHSH, CDR2 LQKENI. The CDR3 DNA follows: TGTGCCAGCTCCGAGATACAGGGTGGCGGTTCACCCCTCCACTTT. Amino acid sequence: CASSEIQGGGSPLHF.

The V gene is TRBV24-1, the J gene TRBJ1-4; 9 positions match TRBD1. Germline V gene sequence: CDR1 KGHDR, CDR2 SFDVKD. The trim removed 3 bases at V and 8 bases at J, leaving 9 bases unmatched. The CDR3 covers 16 residues. This CDR3 reads CATSDPRDREGEKLFF. In DNA form, the CDR3 reads TGTGCCACCAGTGATCCCCGGGACAGGGAGGGCGAAAAACTGTTTTTT.

The V call is TRBV15, the J call TRBJ1-2; D gene unclear. Trimming took 4 bases from V and 8 from J, leaving 17 bases between them. This CDR3 comprises 14 residues. Germline CDR1 is LNHNV and CDR2 is YYDKDF (reference sequence). CDR3 in amino acids: CATSTTGSSAGYTF. As DNA, the CDR3 is TGTGCCACCAGCACCACCGGATCCTCAGCCGGCTACACCTTC.

This chain connects TRBV4-3 to TRBJ1-2, with unresolved D. The CDR3 length is 15 residues. V shed 1 base and J shed 2 bases, with 11 bases lying between them. Germline-derived CDR1 and CDR2 are LGHNA and YSLEER. The CDR3 spells CASSQGWTENYGYTF. The DNA for the CDR3 is TGCGCCAGCAGCCAAGGTTGGACGGAGAACTATGGCTACACCTTC.

This rearrangement joins TRBV2 to TRBJ1-3; D is ambiguous. The V end was cut by 5 bases, the J end by 0 bases, with 11 bases between. The CDR3 contains 15 residues. Germline V gene data show CDR1 as SNHLY and CDR2 as FYNNEI. The CDR3 coding sequence is TGTGCCAGCAGTCCCATACTATCCTCTGGAAACACCATATATTTT. This encodes CASSPILSSGNTIYF. Variable domain in full (rest from reference TRBV2 and TRBJ1-3): EPEVTQTPSHQVTQMGQEVILRCVPISNHLYFYWYRQILGQKVEFLVSFYNNEISEKSEIFDDQFSVERPDGSNFTLKIRSTKLEDSAMYFCASSPILSSGNTIYFGEGSWLTVV.

This clone turned up a few times. This CDR3 reads CASGVYMNTEAFF. The CDR3 DNA follows: TGTGCCAGCGGTGTATACATGAACACTGAAGCTTTCTTT. The chain carries TRBV2 and TRBJ1-1; no definite D call. V was pared by 8 bases and J by 0 bases, with 10 bases between. This CDR3 is built from 13 residues. The V gene's germline CDR1 is SNHLY and CDR2 FYNNEI.

The chain carries TRBV11-2 and TRBJ2-7; the D gene is possibly TRBD1 (6 bases). Between the trimmed V and J ends, which lost 1 base and 7 bases, there was a span of 14 bases. The CDR3 consists of 14 residues. Germline values: CDR1 SGHAT, CDR2 FQNNGV. CDR3 sequence: CASSLGLGAREQYF. DNA for the CDR3: TGTGCCAGCAGCTTAGGACTGGGGGCGCGTGAGCAGTACTTC.

The chain combines TRBV4-3 with TRBJ1-6, with D tentatively TRBD1 (5 bases). The germline CDR1 and CDR2 sequences are LGHNA and YSLEER. The CDR3 consists of 16 residues. V gave up 3 bases and J gave up 7 bases, with 16 bases separating them. Written as DNA, the CDR3 is TGCGCCAGCAGCCAGGATTCGGGGGGGAAGAATTCACCCCTCCACTTT. Its protein product is CASSQDSGGKNSPLHF.